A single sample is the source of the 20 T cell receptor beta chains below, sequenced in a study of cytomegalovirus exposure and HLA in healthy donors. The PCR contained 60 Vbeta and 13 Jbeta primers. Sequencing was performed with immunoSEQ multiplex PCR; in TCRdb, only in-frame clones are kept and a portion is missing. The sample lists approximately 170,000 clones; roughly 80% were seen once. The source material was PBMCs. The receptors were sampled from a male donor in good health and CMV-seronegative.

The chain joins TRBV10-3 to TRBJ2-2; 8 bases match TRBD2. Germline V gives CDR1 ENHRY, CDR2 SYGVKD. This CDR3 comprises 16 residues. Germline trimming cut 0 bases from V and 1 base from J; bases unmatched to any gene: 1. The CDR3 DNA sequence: TGTGCCATCAGTGAGTCCCTAGCGGGGAACACCGGGGAGCTGTTTTTT. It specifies CAISESLAGNTGELFF.

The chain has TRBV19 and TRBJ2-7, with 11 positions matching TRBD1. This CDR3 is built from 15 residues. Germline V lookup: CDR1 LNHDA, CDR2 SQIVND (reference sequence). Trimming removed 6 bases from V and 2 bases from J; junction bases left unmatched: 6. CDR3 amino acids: CASSDAGQGAYEQYF. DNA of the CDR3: TGTGCCAGTAGCGACGCGGGACAGGGGGCCTACGAGCAGTACTTC.

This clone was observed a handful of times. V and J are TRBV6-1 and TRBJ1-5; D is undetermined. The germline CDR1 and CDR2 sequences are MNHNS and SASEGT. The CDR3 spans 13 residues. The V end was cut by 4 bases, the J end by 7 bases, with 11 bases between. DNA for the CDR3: TGTGCCAGCAGTGCCCCAGGTCGCCAGCCCCAGCATTTT. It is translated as CASSAPGRQPQHF.

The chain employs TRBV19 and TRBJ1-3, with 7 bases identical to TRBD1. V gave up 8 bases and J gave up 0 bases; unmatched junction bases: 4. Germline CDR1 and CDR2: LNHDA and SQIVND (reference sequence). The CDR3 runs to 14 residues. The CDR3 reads CASQDRASGNTIYF. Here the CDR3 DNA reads TGTGCCAGTCAAGACAGGGCCTCTGGAAACACCATATATTTT.

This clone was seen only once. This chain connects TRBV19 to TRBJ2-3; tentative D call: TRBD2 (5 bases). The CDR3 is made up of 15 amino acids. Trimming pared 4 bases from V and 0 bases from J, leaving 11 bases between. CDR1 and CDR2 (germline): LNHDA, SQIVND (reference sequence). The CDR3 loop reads CASSTASRSTDTQYF. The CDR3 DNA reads TGTGCCAGTAGTACAGCTAGCCGTAGCACAGATACGCAGTATTTT.

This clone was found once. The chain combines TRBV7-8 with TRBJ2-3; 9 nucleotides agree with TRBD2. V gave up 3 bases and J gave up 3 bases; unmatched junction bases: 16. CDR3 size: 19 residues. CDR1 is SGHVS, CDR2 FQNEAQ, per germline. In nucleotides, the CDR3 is TGTGCCAGCAGCTTTTTCCAGGGGGGGCGCGGGAGGGGAACAGATACGCAGTATTTT. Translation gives CASSFFQGGRGRGTDTQYF.

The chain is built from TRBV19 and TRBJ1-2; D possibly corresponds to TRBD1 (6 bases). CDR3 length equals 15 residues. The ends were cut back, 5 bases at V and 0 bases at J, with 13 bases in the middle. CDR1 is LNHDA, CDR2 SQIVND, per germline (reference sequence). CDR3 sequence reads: CASSLTGLPNYGYTF. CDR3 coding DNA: TGTGCCAGTAGTCTTACAGGGCTACCTAACTATGGCTACACCTTC.

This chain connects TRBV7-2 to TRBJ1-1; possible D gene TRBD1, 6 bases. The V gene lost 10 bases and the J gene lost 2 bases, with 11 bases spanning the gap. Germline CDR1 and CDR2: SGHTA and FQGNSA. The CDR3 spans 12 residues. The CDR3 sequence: CATYRVNTEAFF. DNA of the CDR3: TGTGCCACTTACAGGGTTAACACTGAAGCTTTCTTT.

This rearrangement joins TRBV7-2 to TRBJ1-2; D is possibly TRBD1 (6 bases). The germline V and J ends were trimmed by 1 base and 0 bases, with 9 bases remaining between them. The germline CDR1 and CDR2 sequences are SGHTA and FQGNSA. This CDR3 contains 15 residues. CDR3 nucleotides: TGTGCCAGCAGCTTAGAAGGGACATCTAACTATGGCTACACCTTC. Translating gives CASSLEGTSNYGYTF.

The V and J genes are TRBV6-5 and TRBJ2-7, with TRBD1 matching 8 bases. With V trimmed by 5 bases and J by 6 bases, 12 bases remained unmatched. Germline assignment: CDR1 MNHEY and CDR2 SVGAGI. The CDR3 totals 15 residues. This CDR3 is CASSPHGQGLGEQYF. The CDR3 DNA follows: TGTGCCAGCAGTCCCCATGGACAGGGCTTGGGCGAGCAGTACTTC.

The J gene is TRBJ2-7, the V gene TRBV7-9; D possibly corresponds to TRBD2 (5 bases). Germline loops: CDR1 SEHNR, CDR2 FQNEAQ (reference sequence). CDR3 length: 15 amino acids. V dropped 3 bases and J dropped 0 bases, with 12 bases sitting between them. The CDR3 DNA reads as TGTGCCAGCAGCTTTCGGGGAGAAAGCTCCTACGAGCAGTACTTC. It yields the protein CASSFRGESSYEQYF. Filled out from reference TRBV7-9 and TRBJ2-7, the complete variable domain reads DTGVSQNPRHKITKRGQNVTFRCDPISEHNRLYWYRQTLGQGPEFLTYFQNEAQLEKSRLLSDRFSAERPKGSFSTLEIQRTEQGDSAMYLCASSFRGESSYEQYFGPGTRLTVT.

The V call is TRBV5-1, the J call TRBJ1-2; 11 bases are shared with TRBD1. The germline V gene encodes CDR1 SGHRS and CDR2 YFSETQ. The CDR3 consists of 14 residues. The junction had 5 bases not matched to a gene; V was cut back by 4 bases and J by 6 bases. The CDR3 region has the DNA TGCGCCAGCAGCAGTGGACAGGGGGCGGATGGCTACACCTTC. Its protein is CASSSGQGADGYTF.

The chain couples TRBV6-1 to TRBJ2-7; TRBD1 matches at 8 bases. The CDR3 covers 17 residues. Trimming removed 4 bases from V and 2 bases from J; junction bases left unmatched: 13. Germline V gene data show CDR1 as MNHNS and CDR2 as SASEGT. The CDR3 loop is CASSVNRQGILAYEQYF. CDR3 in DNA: TGTGCCAGCAGTGTAAATCGACAGGGGATTTTGGCCTACGAGCAGTACTTC.

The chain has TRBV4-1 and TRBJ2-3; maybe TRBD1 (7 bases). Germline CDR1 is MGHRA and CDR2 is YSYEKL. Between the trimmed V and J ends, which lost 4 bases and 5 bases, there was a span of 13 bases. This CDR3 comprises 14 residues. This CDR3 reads CASSPAGQLDTQYF. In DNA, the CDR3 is TGCGCCAGCAGCCCTGCGGGACAGCTAGATACGCAGTATTTT.

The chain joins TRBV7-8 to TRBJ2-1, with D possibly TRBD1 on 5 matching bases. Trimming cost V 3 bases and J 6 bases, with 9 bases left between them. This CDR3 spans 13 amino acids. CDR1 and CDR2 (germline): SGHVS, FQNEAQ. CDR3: CASSFDSSNEQFF. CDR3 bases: TGTGCCAGCAGCTTCGACAGCTCCAATGAGCAGTTCTTC.

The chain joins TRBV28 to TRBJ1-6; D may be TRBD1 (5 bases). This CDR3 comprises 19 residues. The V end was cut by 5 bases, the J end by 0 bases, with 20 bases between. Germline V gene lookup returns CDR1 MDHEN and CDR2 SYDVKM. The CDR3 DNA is TGTGCCAGCAGTCCTAAAGCGCACACAGGTCGCTCCTATAATTCACCCCTCCACTTT. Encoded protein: CASSPKAHTGRSYNSPLHF.

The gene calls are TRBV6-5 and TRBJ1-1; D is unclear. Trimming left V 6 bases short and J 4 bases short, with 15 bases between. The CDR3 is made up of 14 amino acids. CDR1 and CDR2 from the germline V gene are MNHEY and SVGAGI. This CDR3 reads CASSPSGGGTEAFF. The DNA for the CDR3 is TGTGCCAGCAGCCCAAGTGGAGGCGGCACTGAAGCTTTCTTT.

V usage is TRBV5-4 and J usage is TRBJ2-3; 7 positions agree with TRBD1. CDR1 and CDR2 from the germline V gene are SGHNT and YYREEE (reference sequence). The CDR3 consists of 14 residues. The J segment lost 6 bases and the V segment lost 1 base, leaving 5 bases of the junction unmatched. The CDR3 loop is CASSLKGAGDTQYF. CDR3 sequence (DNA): TGTGCCAGCAGCTTGAAGGGGGCGGGTGATACGCAGTATTTT.

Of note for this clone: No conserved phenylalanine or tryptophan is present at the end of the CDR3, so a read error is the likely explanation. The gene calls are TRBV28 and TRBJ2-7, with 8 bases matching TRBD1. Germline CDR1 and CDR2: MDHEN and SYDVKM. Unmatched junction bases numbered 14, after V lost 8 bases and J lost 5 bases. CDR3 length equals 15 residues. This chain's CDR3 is CASLDRTGITNEQYL. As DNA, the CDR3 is TGTGCCAGCCTAGATCGGACAGGGATTACGAACGAGCAGTACCTC.

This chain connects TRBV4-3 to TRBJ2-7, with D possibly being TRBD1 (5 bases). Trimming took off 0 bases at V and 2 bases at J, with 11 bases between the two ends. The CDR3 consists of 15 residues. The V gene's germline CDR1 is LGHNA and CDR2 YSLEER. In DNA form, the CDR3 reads TGCGCCAGCAGCCAAGATCGAAACAGGCCCTACGAGCAGTACTTC. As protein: CASSQDRNRPYEQYF.